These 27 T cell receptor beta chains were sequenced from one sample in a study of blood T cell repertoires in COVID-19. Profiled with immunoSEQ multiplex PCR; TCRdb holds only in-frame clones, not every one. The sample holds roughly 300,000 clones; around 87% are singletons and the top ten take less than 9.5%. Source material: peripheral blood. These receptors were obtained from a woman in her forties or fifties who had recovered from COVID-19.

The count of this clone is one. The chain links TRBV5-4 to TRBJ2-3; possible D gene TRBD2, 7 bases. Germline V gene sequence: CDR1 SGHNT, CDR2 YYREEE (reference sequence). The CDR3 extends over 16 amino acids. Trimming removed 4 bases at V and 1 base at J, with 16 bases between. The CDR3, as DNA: TGTGCCAGCAGCCCGAGGGGGGGGGATGGCACAGATACGCAGTATTTT. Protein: CASSPRGGDGTDTQYF.

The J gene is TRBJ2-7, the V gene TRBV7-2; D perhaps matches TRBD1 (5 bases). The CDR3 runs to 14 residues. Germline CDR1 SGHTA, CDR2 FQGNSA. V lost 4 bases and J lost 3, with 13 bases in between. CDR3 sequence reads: CASSSDPDSYEQYF. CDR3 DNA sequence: TGTGCCAGCAGCTCGGACCCTGACAGCTACGAGCAGTACTTC. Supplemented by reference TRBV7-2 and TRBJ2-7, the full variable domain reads GAGVSQSPSNKVTEKGKDVELRCDPISGHTALYWYRQSLGQGLEFLIYFQGNSAPDKSGLPSDRFSAERTGGSVSTLTIQRTQQEDSAVYLCASSSDPDSYEQYFGPGTRLTVT.

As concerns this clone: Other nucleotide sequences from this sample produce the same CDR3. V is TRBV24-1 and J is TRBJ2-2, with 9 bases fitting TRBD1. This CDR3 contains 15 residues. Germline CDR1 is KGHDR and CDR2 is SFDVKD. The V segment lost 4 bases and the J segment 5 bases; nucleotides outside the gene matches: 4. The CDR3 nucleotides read TGTGCCACCAGTGACCCGGGACAGGGAACCGGGGAGCTGTTTTTT. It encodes CATSDPGQGTGELFF.

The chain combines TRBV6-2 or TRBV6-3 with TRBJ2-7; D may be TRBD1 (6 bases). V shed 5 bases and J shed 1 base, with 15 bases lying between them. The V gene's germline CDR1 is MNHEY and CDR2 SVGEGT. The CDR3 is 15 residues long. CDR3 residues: CASSQAGVSSYEQYF. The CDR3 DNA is TGTGCCAGCAGTCAAGCAGGGGTTTCGTCCTACGAGCAGTACTTC.

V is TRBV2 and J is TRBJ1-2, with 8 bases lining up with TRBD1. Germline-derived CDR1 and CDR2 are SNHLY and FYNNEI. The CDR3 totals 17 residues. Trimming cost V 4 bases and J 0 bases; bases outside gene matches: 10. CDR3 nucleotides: TGTGCCAGCAGTGCTACGACAGGGGCGCTATCTAACTATGGCTACACCTTC. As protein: CASSATTGALSNYGYTF.

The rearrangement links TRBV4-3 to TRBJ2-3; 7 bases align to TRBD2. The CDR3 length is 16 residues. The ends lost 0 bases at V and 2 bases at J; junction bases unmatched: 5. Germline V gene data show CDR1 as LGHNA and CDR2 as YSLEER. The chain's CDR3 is CASSQDYSGDTDTQYF. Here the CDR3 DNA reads TGCGCCAGCAGCCAAGATTACAGCGGGGACACAGATACGCAGTATTTT.

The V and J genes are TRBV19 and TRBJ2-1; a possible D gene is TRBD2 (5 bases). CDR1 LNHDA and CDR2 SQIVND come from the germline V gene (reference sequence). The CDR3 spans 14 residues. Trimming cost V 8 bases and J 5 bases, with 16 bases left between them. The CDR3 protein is CASYPEKADNEQFF. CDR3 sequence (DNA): TGTGCCAGTTACCCCGAGAAAGCGGACAATGAGCAGTTCTTC.

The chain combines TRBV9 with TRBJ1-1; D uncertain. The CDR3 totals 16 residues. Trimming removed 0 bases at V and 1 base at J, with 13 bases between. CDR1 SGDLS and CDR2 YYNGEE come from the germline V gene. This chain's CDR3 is CASSVGVGSGNTEAFF. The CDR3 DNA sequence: TGTGCCAGCAGCGTAGGAGTAGGTTCGGGGAACACTGAAGCTTTCTTT.

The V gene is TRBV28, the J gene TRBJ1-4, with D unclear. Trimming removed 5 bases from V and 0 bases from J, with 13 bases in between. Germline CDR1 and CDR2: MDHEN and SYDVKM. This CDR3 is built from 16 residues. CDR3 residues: CASSPPGVATNEKLFF. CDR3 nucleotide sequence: TGTGCCAGCAGTCCACCCGGGGTTGCAACTAATGAAAAACTGTTTTTT.

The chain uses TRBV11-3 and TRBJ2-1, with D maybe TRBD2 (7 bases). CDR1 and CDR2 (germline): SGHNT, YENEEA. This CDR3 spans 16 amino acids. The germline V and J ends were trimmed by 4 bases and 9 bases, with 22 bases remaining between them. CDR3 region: CASSSRGGVDRVEQFF. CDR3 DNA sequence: TGTGCCAGCAGCTCCCGAGGGGGGGTCGACCGGGTTGAGCAGTTCTTC.

CDR3 in DNA: TGTGCCAGCAGTTTCCCGAAACGACTAACTACTAGCAACCAAGAGACCCAGTACTTC. This gives the protein CASSFPKRLTTSNQETQYF. The chain has TRBV28 and TRBJ2-5; D may be TRBD2 (6 bases). From germline, CDR1 is MDHEN and CDR2 SYDVKM. V gave up 3 bases and J gave up 0 bases, with 23 bases separating them. This CDR3 comprises 19 residues.

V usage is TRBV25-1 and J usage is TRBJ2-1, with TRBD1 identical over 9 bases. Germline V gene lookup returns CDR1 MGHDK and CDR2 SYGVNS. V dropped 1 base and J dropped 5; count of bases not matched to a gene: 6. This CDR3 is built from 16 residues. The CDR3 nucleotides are TGTGCCAGCAGTGAATCGGGGACAGGGCACCACAATGAGCAGTTCTTC. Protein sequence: CASSESGTGHHNEQFF.

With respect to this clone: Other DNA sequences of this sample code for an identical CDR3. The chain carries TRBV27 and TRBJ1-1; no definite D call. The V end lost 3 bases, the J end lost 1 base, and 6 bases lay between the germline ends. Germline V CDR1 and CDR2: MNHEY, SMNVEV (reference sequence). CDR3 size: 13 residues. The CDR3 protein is CASSLGANTEAFF. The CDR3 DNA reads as TGTGCCAGCAGTTTGGGCGCGAACACTGAAGCTTTCTTT.

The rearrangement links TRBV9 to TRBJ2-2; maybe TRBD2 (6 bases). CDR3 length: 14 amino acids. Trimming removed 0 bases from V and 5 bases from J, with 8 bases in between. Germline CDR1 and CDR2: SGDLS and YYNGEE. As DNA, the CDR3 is TGTGCCAGCAGCGTAGGGGCGGGGACCGGGGAGCTGTTTTTT. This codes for CASSVGAGTGELFF.

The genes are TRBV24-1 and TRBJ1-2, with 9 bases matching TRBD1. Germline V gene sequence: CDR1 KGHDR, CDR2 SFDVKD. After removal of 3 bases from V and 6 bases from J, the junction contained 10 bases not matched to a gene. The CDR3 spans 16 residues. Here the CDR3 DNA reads TGTGCCACCAGTGATAAGAGCCTAGACAGGGGGGATGGCTACACCTTC. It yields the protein CATSDKSLDRGDGYTF.

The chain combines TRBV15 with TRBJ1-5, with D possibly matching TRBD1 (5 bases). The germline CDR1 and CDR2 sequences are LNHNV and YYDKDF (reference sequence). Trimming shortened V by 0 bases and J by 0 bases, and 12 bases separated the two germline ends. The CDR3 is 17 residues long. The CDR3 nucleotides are TGTGCCACCAGCAGAGAAGGAGGGGCCCCTAGCAATCAGCCCCAGCATTTT. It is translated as CATSREGGAPSNQPQHF.

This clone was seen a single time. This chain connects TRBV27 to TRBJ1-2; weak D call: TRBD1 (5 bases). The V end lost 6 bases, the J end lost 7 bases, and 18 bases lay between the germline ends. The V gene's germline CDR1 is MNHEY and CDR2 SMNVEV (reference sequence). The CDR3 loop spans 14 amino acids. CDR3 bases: TGTGCCAGCAGCCGTTATCGGGGGGAGAGTGGCTACACCTTC. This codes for CASSRYRGESGYTF.

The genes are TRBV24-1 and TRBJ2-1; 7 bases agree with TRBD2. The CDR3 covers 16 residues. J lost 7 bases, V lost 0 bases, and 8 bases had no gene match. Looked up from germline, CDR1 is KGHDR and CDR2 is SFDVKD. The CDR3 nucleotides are TGTGCCACCAGTGATTTGCGGGGGGACCCTTGGAATGAGCAGTTCTTC. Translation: CATSDLRGDPWNEQFF.

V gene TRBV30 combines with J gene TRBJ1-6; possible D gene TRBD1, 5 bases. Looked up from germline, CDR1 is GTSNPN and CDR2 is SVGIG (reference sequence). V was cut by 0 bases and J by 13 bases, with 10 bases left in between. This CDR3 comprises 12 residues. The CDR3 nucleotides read TGTGCCTGGAGTGTAATCGGGGGTCCCCTCCACTTT. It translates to CAWSVIGGPLHF.

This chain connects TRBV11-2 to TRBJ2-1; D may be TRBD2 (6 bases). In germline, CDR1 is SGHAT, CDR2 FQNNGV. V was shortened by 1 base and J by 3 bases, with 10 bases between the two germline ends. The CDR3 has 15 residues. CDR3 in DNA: TGTGCCAGCAGCTTAGTGGAGGGTTACTACAATGAGCAGTTCTTC. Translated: CASSLVEGYYNEQFF.

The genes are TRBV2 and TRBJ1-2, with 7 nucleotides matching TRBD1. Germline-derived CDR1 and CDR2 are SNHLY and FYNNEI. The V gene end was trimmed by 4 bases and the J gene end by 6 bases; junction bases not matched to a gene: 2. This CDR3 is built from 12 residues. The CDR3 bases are TGTGCCAGCAGTGTAAGGGGGCATGGCTACACCTTC. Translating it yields CASSVRGHGYTF. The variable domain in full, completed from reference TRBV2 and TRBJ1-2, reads EPEVTQTPSHQVTQMGQEVILRCVPISNHLYFYWYRQILGQKVEFLVSFYNNEISEKSEIFDDQFSVERPDGSNFTLKIRSTKLEDSAMYFCASSVRGHGYTFGSGTRLTVV.

The CDR3 coding sequence is TGTGCCAGCAGTTACGGCTGGAATCAGCCCCAGCATTTT. This sequence encodes CASSYGWNQPQHF. This sequence joins TRBV6-5 and TRBJ1-5; D is undetermined. The germline CDR1 and CDR2 sequences are MNHEY and SVGAGI. Trimming removed 2 bases at V and 4 bases at J, with 6 bases between. This CDR3 spans 13 amino acids.

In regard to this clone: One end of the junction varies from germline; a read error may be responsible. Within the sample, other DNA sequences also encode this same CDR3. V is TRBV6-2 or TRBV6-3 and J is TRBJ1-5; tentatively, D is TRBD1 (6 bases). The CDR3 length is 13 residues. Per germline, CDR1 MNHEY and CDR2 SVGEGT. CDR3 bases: TGTGCTAGCAGTCCAGGGGCGACTCAGCCCCAGCATTTT. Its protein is CASSPGATQPQHF.

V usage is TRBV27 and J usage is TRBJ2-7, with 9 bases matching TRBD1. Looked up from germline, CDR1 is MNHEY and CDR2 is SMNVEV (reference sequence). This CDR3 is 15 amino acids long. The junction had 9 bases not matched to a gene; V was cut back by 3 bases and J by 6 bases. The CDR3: CASSFGTGGPFEQYF. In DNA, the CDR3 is TGTGCCAGCAGTTTTGGTACAGGGGGCCCCTTCGAGCAGTACTTC.

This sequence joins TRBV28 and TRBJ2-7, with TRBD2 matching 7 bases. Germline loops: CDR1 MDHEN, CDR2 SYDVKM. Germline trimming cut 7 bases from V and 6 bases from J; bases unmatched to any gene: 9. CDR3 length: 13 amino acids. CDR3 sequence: CASNGGSKAEQYF. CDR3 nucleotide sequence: TGTGCCAGCAACGGGGGGTCAAAGGCCGAGCAGTACTTC.

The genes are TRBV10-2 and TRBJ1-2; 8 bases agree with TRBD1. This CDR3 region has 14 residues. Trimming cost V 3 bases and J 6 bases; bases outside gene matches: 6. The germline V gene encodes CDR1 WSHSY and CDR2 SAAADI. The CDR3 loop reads CASSDPQGVHGYTF. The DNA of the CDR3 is TGCGCCAGCAGTGACCCACAGGGGGTTCATGGCTACACCTTC.

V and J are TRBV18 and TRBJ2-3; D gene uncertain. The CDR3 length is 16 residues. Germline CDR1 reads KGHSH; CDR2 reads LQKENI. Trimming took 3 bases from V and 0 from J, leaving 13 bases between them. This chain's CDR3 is CASSPTQRSSTDTQYF. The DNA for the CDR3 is TGTGCCAGCTCACCGACACAGAGATCTAGCACAGATACGCAGTATTTT.